This T cell receptor (beta chain) was identified in a study of blood T cell repertoires in COVID-19. Study-wide background: The United States, Italy and Spain provided the acute and convalescent COVID-19 samples. Nucleic acid was either cDNA or gDNA, and it came from T cells, B-cell-depleted T cells, or PBMCs.

Original data processing: Using reference gene primer amplification, nucleated cell counts were estimated. Produced via immunoSEQ multiplex PCR; TCRdb's table is partial and in-frame only. Clone size and the V and J calls come from that table; the DNA yielded D and trimming. Of a few hundred thousand clones listed, nearly 90% are singletons. J was trimmed by 3 bases and V by 8 bases; bases with no gene match: 13. This CDR3 is 17 amino acids long. Germline lookup yields CDR1 LNHDA and CDR2 SQIVND (reference sequence). This clonotype was sampled from a man aged 50-60 years with COVID-19, enrolled during active disease. This rearrangement joins TRBV19 to TRBJ2-1; 10 nucleotides align to TRBD2. Sequenced: peripheral blood. As DNA, the CDR3 is TGTGCCAGTCGTACTAATCTAGCGGGAGTGAACTACAATGAGCAGTTCTTC. Its translation is CASRTNLAGVNYNEQFF.